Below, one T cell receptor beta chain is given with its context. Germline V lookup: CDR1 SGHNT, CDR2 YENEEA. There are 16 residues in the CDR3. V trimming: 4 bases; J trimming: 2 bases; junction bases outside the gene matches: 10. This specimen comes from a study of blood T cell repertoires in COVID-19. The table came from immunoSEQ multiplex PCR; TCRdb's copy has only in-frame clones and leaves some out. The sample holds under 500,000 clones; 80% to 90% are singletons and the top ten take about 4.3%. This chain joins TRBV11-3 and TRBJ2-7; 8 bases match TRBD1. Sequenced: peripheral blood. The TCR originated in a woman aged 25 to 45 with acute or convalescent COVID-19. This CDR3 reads CASSSGTGVSTYEQYF. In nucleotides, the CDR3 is TGTGCCAGCAGCTCGGGGACAGGAGTTTCTACCTACGAGCAGTACTTC. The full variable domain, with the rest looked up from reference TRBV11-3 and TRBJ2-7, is EAGVVQSPRYKIIEKKQPVAFWCNPISGHNTLYWYLQNLGQGPELLIRYENEEAVDDSQLPKDRFSAERLKGVDSTLKIQPAELGDSAVYLCASSSGTGVSTYEQYFGPGTRLTVT.